Shown below are 21 T cell receptor beta chains from a single sample sequenced in a study of shared clonotypes between healthy human individuals. Produced via immunoSEQ multiplex PCR; TCRdb's table is partial and in-frame only. The profile shows under 600,000 clones, 90% to 96% of them singletons. The sample was naive CD4+ T cells sorted from blood. Subset reported: CD45RA+ positively selected. The receptors were gathered from a woman aged 30 to 39 in good health.

The chain carries TRBV29-1 and TRBJ2-5; D is unresolved. The germline gives CDR1 SQVTM, CDR2 ANQGSEA. The CDR3 has 14 residues. Trimming cost V 5 bases and J 2 bases, with 15 bases left between them. The CDR3 nucleotides are TGCAGCGTTCGTCTGAAAAACACGCAAGAGACCCAGTACTTC. It translates to CSVRLKNTQETQYF.

This chain links TRBV21-1 with TRBJ1-1; TRBD1, the D gene given by the table, was not confirmed from the DNA. TRBV21-1 is a pseudogene segment. The CDR3 runs 14 residues. The CDR3 DNA is TGTGCCAGCAGGGACAGGGGAGGCAACACTGAAGCTTTCTTT. The encoded protein is CASRDRGGNTEAFF.

The rearrangement links TRBV6-4 to TRBJ2-7, with 12 bases matching TRBD2. Trimming cost V 2 bases and J 2 bases; bases outside gene matches: 4. Germline lookup yields CDR1 MRHNA and CDR2 SNTAGT. CDR3 length equals 16 residues. CDR3 amino acids: CASSDPGLAGTYEQYF. As DNA, the CDR3 is TGTGCCAGCAGTGACCCGGGACTAGCGGGCACCTACGAGCAGTACTTC.

The V and J genes are TRBV7-9 and TRBJ1-2, with D unresolved. Germline V CDR1 and CDR2: SEHNR, FQNEAQ (reference sequence). The V and J ends lost 7 bases and 7 bases respectively, with 22 bases between them. The CDR3 totals 15 residues. The CDR3 coding sequence is TGTGCCAGCATATATTTTTCGGGCCCTATTAGTGGCTACACCTTC. This encodes CASIYFSGPISGYTF.

The CDR3: CASSLAIADYNEQFF. CDR3 sequence (DNA): TGTGCCAGCAGCTTGGCCATCGCAGACTACAATGAGCAGTTCTTC. J is TRBJ2-1 and V is TRBV5-4; D not resolved. The CDR3 contains 15 residues. Trimming cost V 0 bases and J 3 bases, with 10 bases left between them. Germline CDR1 is SGHNT and CDR2 is YYREEE (reference sequence).

V and J are TRBV28 and TRBJ1-4; TRBD1 is a possible D gene (5 bases). This CDR3 contains 15 residues. V was clipped by 3 bases and J by 3 bases, with 11 bases between them. Germline CDR1 and CDR2: MDHEN and SYDVKM. CDR3 loop: CASSFSGQPNEKLFF. In nucleotides, the CDR3 is TGTGCCAGCAGTTTTAGCGGACAACCTAATGAAAAACTGTTTTTT.

This clone was counted a single time. The V call is TRBV6-1, the J call TRBJ1-2; D gene unclear. Trimming left V 4 bases short and J 8 bases short, with 17 bases between. Germline CDR1 and CDR2: MNHNS and SASEGT. The CDR3 consists of 14 residues. CDR3 sequence reads: CASSVQGINRGYTF. For the CDR3, the DNA is TGTGCCAGCAGTGTTCAAGGGATAAATCGGGGCTACACCTTC.

The V call is TRBV5-4, the J call TRBJ2-3, with D possibly matching TRBD2 (5 bases). The germline V gene has CDR1 SGHNT and CDR2 YYREEE (reference sequence). The CDR3 contains 16 residues. V shed 1 base and J shed 0 bases, with 12 bases lying between them. CDR3 in DNA: TGTGCCAGCAGCTTGACCGTCGGCGGGAGCACAGATACGCAGTATTTT. Encoded protein: CASSLTVGGSTDTQYF.

The J gene is TRBJ2-1, the V gene TRBV28; D gene ambiguous. Per germline, CDR1 MDHEN and CDR2 SYDVKM. Trimming removed 7 bases from V and 7 bases from J, with 17 bases in between. This CDR3 spans 14 amino acids. CDR3 protein: CASTPHPATNEQFF. The CDR3 region has the DNA TGTGCCAGCACCCCTCACCCAGCTACGAATGAGCAGTTCTTC.

The J gene is TRBJ2-7, the V gene TRBV19; D gene uncertain. The CDR3 sequence is 13 residues long. Germline assignment: CDR1 LNHDA and CDR2 SQIVND (reference sequence). Trimming stripped 3 bases from V and 3 bases from J, with 9 bases between. CDR3 coding DNA: TGTGCCAGTAGTATGTTGGGGAACTACGAGCAGTACTTC. Translation: CASSMLGNYEQYF.

This sequence joins TRBV5-1 and TRBJ2-5; no reliable D call. TRBJ2-7 explains the end of the DNA better; the J call may be wrong. The germline V gene has CDR1 SGHRS and CDR2 YFSETQ. This CDR3 is 12 amino acids long. CDR3: CASGGGAYEQYF. The CDR3 DNA follows: TGCGCCAGCGGCGGCGGAGCCTACGAGCAGTACTTC.

CDR3 protein: CASSQQTDQPQHF. The CDR3 nucleotides are TGTGCCAGCTCACAACAGACGGATCAGCCCCAGCATTTT. The chain recombines TRBV18 with TRBJ1-5; no clear D. Germline V lookup: CDR1 KGHSH, CDR2 LQKENI. The ends were cut back, 4 bases at V and 5 bases at J, with 9 bases in the middle. This CDR3 has 13 amino acids. Full variable domain (remainder filled in from reference TRBV18 and TRBJ1-5): NAGVMQNPRHLVRRRGQEARLRCSPMKGHSHVYWYRQLPEEGLKFMVYLQKENIIDESGMPKERFSAEFPKEGPSILRIQQVVRGDSAAYFCASSQQTDQPQHFGDGTRLSIL.

V gene TRBV28 combines with J gene TRBJ2-7; D not resolved. This CDR3 comprises 14 residues. The ends were cut back, 4 bases at V and 0 bases at J, with 10 bases in the middle. The germline V gene has CDR1 MDHEN and CDR2 SYDVKM. CDR3 nucleotide sequence: TGTGCCAGCAGTTATGGGGTGAGCTCCTACGAGCAGTACTTC. Translated: CASSYGVSSYEQYF.

The V gene is TRBV19, the J gene TRBJ2-3, with a tentative D call TRBD2 (7 bases). Germline V gene lookup returns CDR1 LNHDA and CDR2 SQIVND (reference sequence). V lost 1 base and J 0 bases, leaving 14 bases between the germline ends. The CDR3 has 17 amino acids. The CDR3 here is CASSIAMGGASTDTQYF. The CDR3 DNA sequence: TGTGCCAGTAGTATAGCCATGGGGGGGGCGAGCACAGATACGCAGTATTTT.

Regarding this clone: Other DNA sequences in this sample translate to the same CDR3. This chain connects TRBV28 to TRBJ2-5; D assignment may be TRBD1 or TRBD2 (5 bases each). The CDR3 is 12 amino acids. Trimming took off 6 bases at V and 5 bases at J, with 10 bases between the two ends. Germline CDR1 reads MDHEN; CDR2 reads SYDVKM. CDR3 coding DNA: TGTGCCAGCAGCCCCAGGGAGGAGACCCAGTACTTC. Encoded protein: CASSPREETQYF.

This clone came up once. The CDR3 DNA follows: TGTGCCAGCAGCTTAGATCTTCTGAGGCAGGGGTGGGACGATACGCAGTATTTT. Translating gives CASSLDLLRQGWDDTQYF. This rearrangement joins TRBV11-2 to TRBJ2-3, with D possibly matching TRBD1 (6 bases). This CDR3 region has 18 residues. Trimming took 0 bases from V and 6 from J, leaving 22 bases between them. The germline CDR1 and CDR2 sequences are SGHAT and FQNNGV.

The V and J genes are TRBV2 and TRBJ1-3; D remains ambiguous. V lost 6 bases to trimming and J lost 0 bases, with 9 bases between them. This CDR3 is 14 amino acids long. CDR1 SNHLY and CDR2 FYNNEI come from the germline V gene. This chain's CDR3 is CASSPLSSGNTIYF. The DNA for the CDR3 is TGTGCCAGCAGCCCTCTCAGCTCTGGAAACACCATATATTTT.

The V and J genes are TRBV19 and TRBJ2-7; no clear D. The germline V and J ends were trimmed by 5 bases and 3 bases, with 26 bases remaining between them. The CDR3 contains 18 residues. CDR1 is LNHDA, CDR2 SQIVND, per germline (reference sequence). This chain's CDR3 is CASSPHYAWSSPNYEQYF. The CDR3 DNA reads as TGTGCCAGTAGTCCCCATTACGCCTGGTCGAGCCCCAACTACGAGCAGTACTTC. The full variable domain, with the rest looked up from reference TRBV19 and TRBJ2-7, is DGGITQSPKYLFRKEGQNVTLSCEQNLNHDAMYWYRQDPGQGLRLIYYSQIVNDFQKGDIAEGYSVSREKKESFPLTVTSAQKNPTAFYLCASSPHYAWSSPNYEQYFGPGTRLTVT.

This sequence joins TRBV28 and TRBJ2-3; TRBD2 aligns across 9 bases. CDR1 is MDHEN and CDR2 is SYDVKM in the germline V gene. CDR3 length: 17 residues. V trimming: 6 bases; J trimming: 5 bases; junction bases outside the gene matches: 15. The CDR3 DNA is TGTGCCAGCAGCCCCCTATTATTGCGGGAGGGGATAGATACGCAGTATTTT. Residues: CASSPLLLREGIDTQYF. The full variable domain, in which reference TRBV28 and TRBJ2-3 provide the parts outside the CDR3, is DVKVTQSSRYLVKRTGEKVFLECVQDMDHENMFWYRQDPGLGLRLIYFSYDVKMKEKGDIPEGYSVSREKKERFSLILESASTNQTSMYLCASSPLLLREGIDTQYFGPGTRLTVL.

The chain links TRBV28 to TRBJ1-1; 7 bases map to TRBD1. V lost 7 bases and J lost 3; bases outside the gene matches: 11. Germline V gene sequence: CDR1 MDHEN, CDR2 SYDVKM. There are 15 residues in the CDR3. The CDR3 nucleotides are TGTGCCAGCAACCAGGGGGGGTCTTGGGACACTGAAGCTTTCTTT. It is translated as CASNQGGSWDTEAFF.

The chain recombines TRBV6-1 with TRBJ1-2; D is undetermined. The germline CDR1 and CDR2 sequences are MNHNS and SASEGT. Trimming pared 4 bases from V and 3 bases from J, leaving 6 bases between. There are 12 residues in the CDR3. DNA for the CDR3: TGTGCCAGCAGTGGACTGGACTATGGCTACACCTTC. It is translated as CASSGLDYGYTF.